The clone carrying this T cell receptor beta chain was observed a few times. Antigen specificity is unknown. The germline CDR1 and CDR2 sequences are LNHDA and SQIVND (reference sequence). The CDR3 totals 15 residues. Trimming stripped 8 bases from V and 1 base from J, with 17 bases between. The template for TCR beta VDJ and CDR3 sequence profiling was genomic DNA. TCRdb called the reads again in MiXCR, with one record for every CDR3 protein. The data contain a few hundred thousand distinct CDR3 sequences, approximately 60% of them singletons. This sample is part of a study of CD8+CD57+ T cells in acquired aplastic anemia. Study background: Sorted CD4+ and CD8+ cells gave a mean 3.2 ug DNA, range roughly 0.19 to 30 ug. Study findings and constraints: Patients were compared with controls for CD8+ Simpson's diversity, and no significant difference emerged.

Sequenced: sorted CD4+, CD8+, or CD8+CD57+ T cells (not recorded which) from PBMCs. This chain connects TRBV19 to TRBJ2-5, with TRBD1 as a possible D gene (5 bases). The clonotype comes from a human donor in good health. CDR3 nucleotides: TGTGCCAGTGCCGATCGCTCGACAGCCCAAGAGACCCAGTACTTC. Protein sequence: CASADRSTAQETQYF.